Following are 30 T cell receptor beta chains from one sample sequenced in a study of T cell responses to AZD1222 COVID-19 vaccine. Using immunoSEQ multiplex PCR, the repertoire was profiled, and TCRdb retains in-frame clones only, with some absent. The sample contains about 120,000 clones, less than 90% of which appear only once. Here the sequenced sample was peripheral blood, taken on day 0 of AZD1222 vaccination. The receptors were gathered from an adult in good health.

The rearrangement uses TRBV5-5 and TRBJ1-5; D perhaps matches TRBD1 (5 bases). The germline V and J ends were trimmed by 5 bases and 3 bases, with 12 bases remaining between them. The CDR3 has 14 residues. Germline assignment: CDR1 SGHKS and CDR2 YYEKEE (reference sequence). CDR3 nucleotide sequence: TGTGCCAGCAGGAATGGGGCGGACAATCAGCCCCAGCATTTT. Amino acid sequence: CASRNGADNQPQHF.

This chain connects TRBV24-1 to TRBJ1-5; D is possibly TRBD1 (6 bases). Germline CDR1 and CDR2: KGHDR and SFDVKD. Between the trimmed V and J ends, which lost 3 bases and 4 bases, there was a span of 15 bases. The CDR3 loop spans 16 amino acids. The chain's CDR3 is CATSDARDTRNQPQHF. In DNA form, the CDR3 reads TGTGCCACCAGTGATGCGCGGGACACCCGGAATCAGCCCCAGCATTTT.

This clone came up a few times. The chain is built from TRBV3-1 (or the pseudogene TRBV3-2) and TRBJ1-1; D is uncertain. This CDR3 has 16 residues. Trimming stripped 3 bases from V and 0 bases from J, with 14 bases between. CDR1 LGHDT and CDR2 YNNKEL come from the germline V gene (reference sequence). The CDR3 region is CASSHGGSRMNTEAFF. The CDR3 bases are TGTGCCAGCAGCCACGGCGGATCTAGGATGAACACTGAAGCTTTCTTT.

By share of the sample, this clone is medium-sized. The V call is TRBV7-9, the J call TRBJ2-5; 10 bases align to TRBD1. The V segment lost 1 base and the J segment 2 bases; nucleotides outside the gene matches: 4. CDR3 size: 16 residues. In germline, CDR1 is SEHNR, CDR2 FQNEAQ (reference sequence). The CDR3 loop reads CASSLVDRGLQETQYF. CDR3 nucleotides: TGTGCCAGCAGCTTAGTCGACAGGGGGCTTCAAGAGACCCAGTACTTC. Complete variable domain (other parts from reference TRBV7-9 and TRBJ2-5): DTGVSQNPRHKITKRGQNVTFRCDPISEHNRLYWYRQTLGQGPEFLTYFQNEAQLEKSRLLSDRFSAERPKGSFSTLEIQRTEQGDSAMYLCASSLVDRGLQETQYFGPGTRLLVL.

In its sample, this clone was seen once. The V call is TRBV6-5, the J call TRBJ1-4; perhaps TRBD1 as D (6 bases). Germline V lookup: CDR1 MNHEY, CDR2 SVGAGI. V lost 5 bases and J lost 8, with 15 bases in between. The CDR3 contains 14 residues. CDR3 nucleotides: TGTGCCAGCAGTCCCCGACAGGCAGGGGAAAAACTGTTTTTT. It encodes CASSPRQAGEKLFF.

Here the CDR3 reads CAWSDTGGTEAFF. In nucleotides, the CDR3 is TGTGCCTGGAGTGATACTGGGGGCACTGAAGCTTTCTTT. V usage is TRBV30 and J usage is TRBJ1-1; possibly TRBD1 for D (5 bases). This CDR3 has 13 residues. V shed 1 base and J shed 4 bases, with 10 bases lying between them. CDR1 GTSNPN and CDR2 SVGIG come from the germline V gene (reference sequence).

This chain uses TRBV27 with TRBJ2-2, with unresolved D. Trimming removed 7 bases from V and 2 bases from J, with 2 bases in between. Germline loops: CDR1 MNHEY, CDR2 SMNVEV (reference sequence). The CDR3 consists of 11 residues. CDR3 nucleotide sequence: TGTGCCAGCACCAACACCGGGGAGCTGTTTTTT. Protein: CASTNTGELFF.

The V and J genes are TRBV6-6 and TRBJ1-2, with D possibly TRBD1 on 6 matching bases. Germline V CDR1 and CDR2: MNHNY, SVGAGI (reference sequence). This CDR3 contains 13 residues. Between the trimmed V and J ends, which lost 6 bases and 4 bases, there was a span of 12 bases. The CDR3, as DNA: TGTGCCAGCAGCCAACAGGGCTCCTATGGCTACACCTTC. Translating it yields CASSQQGSYGYTF.

This clone turned up a few times. The V and J genes are TRBV2 and TRBJ1-6; no firm D call. Germline-derived CDR1 and CDR2 are SNHLY and FYNNEI. This CDR3 region has 13 residues. Deletions cut 1 base from V and 9 bases from J, with 7 bases between. The CDR3 DNA is TGTGCCAGCAGTGAAGTGAAGGGTTCACCCCTCCACTTT. This gives the protein CASSEVKGSPLHF. Supplemented by reference TRBV2 and TRBJ1-6, the full variable domain reads EPEVTQTPSHQVTQMGQEVILRCVPISNHLYFYWYRQILGQKVEFLVSFYNNEISEKSEIFDDQFSVERPDGSNFTLKIRSTKLEDSAMYFCASSEVKGSPLHFGNGTRLTVT.

This chain links TRBV5-8 with TRBJ1-6; D is undetermined. V was cut by 4 bases and J by 1 base, with 12 bases left in between. This CDR3 spans 16 amino acids. Germline-derived CDR1 and CDR2 are SGHTS and YDEGEE. CDR3: CASSPGSSSYNSPLHF. The CDR3 coding sequence is TGTGCCAGCAGCCCCGGGAGCAGTTCCTATAATTCACCCCTCCACTTT.

DNA of the CDR3: TGTGCCAGCTGGCGGGGCTATGAGCAGTTCTTC. Translated, it gives CASWRGYEQFF. The V gene is TRBV2, the J gene TRBJ2-1, with D possibly being TRBD2 (6 bases). This CDR3 region has 11 residues. Germline V gives CDR1 SNHLY, CDR2 FYNNEI. The V end lost 8 bases, the J end lost 8 bases, and 10 bases lay between the germline ends.

V and J are TRBV19 and TRBJ1-1; D uncertain. The CDR3 sequence is 12 residues long. Per the germline V gene, CDR1 is LNHDA and CDR2 is SQIVND (reference sequence). V was cut by 2 bases and J by 5 bases, with 6 bases left in between. CDR3 DNA: TGTGCCAGTAGTATAATAGGGACTGAAGCTTTCTTT. Residues: CASSIIGTEAFF.

The gene calls are TRBV2 and TRBJ1-2; possible D gene TRBD1, 6 bases. The CDR3 has 13 residues. Germline CDR1 reads SNHLY; CDR2 reads FYNNEI. Trimming took 3 bases from V and 8 from J, leaving 13 bases between them. The DNA of the CDR3 is TGTGCCAGCAGTGAGCCGGGGGCACCCGGCTACACCTTC. This gives the protein CASSEPGAPGYTF.

In its sample, this clone was seen once. The rearrangement joins TRBV5-6 to TRBJ1-2; D unresolved. The germline V and J ends were trimmed by 0 bases and 8 bases, with 8 bases remaining between them. The V gene's germline CDR1 is SGHDT and CDR2 YYEEEE. The CDR3 contains 12 residues. The CDR3 sequence is CASSLASSGYTF. DNA of the CDR3: TGTGCCAGCAGCTTGGCCAGTTCGGGCTACACCTTC.

The V call is TRBV21-1, the J call TRBJ2-6; TRBD2, the table's D call, lacks a check against the DNA. TRBV21-1 is listed as a pseudogene. CDR3 length: 21 amino acids. The CDR3 DNA follows: TGTGCCAGCAGCATCATTTTCCGTAGGCGGGCGCTACTCTCTGGGGCCAACGTCCTGACTTTC. Protein product: CASSIIFRRRALLSGANVLTF.

This chain links TRBV19 with TRBJ1-2; D gene ambiguous. The germline V and J ends were trimmed by 8 bases and 3 bases, with 19 bases remaining between them. Germline assignment: CDR1 LNHDA and CDR2 SQIVND (reference sequence). The length of the CDR3 is 15 residues. The CDR3 sequence is CASYRTSGRDYGYTF. The CDR3 DNA follows: TGTGCCAGTTACAGAACCAGCGGGCGCGACTATGGCTACACCTTC.

This clone was counted between two and nine times. The J gene is TRBJ1-5, the V gene TRBV3-1 (or the pseudogene TRBV3-2), with D perhaps matching TRBD1 (6 bases). Germline V gene data show CDR1 as LGHDT and CDR2 as YNNKEL (reference sequence). Trimming cost V 1 base and J 10 bases, with 11 bases left between them. This CDR3 spans 13 amino acids. In DNA, the CDR3 is TGTGCCAGCAGCCAAGCTCTACAGGGACCCCAGCATTTT. Translated, it gives CASSQALQGPQHF.

The chain uses TRBV15 and TRBJ1-6; D is unclear. The CDR3 spans 13 residues. Looked up from germline, CDR1 is LNHNV and CDR2 is YYDKDF (reference sequence). V was trimmed by 0 bases and J by 7 bases, leaving 4 bases between them. CDR3 DNA sequence: TGTGCCACCAGCAGAGATAAAAATTCACCCCTCCACTTT. Amino acids: CATSRDKNSPLHF.

The gene calls are TRBV10-3 and TRBJ1-2; TRBD1 aligns across 9 bases. CDR3 length: 15 amino acids. Germline CDR1 ENHRY, CDR2 SYGVKD. V gave up 3 bases and J gave up 6 bases; unmatched junction bases: 8. CDR3 sequence reads: CAISDHTGTGNGYTF. The CDR3 bases are TGTGCCATCAGTGACCATACCGGGACAGGGAATGGCTACACCTTC.

The chain has TRBV2 and TRBJ2-7; TRBD1 might be the D (5 bases). V gave up 2 bases and J gave up 3 bases, with 11 bases separating them. This CDR3 has 14 residues. Germline assignment: CDR1 SNHLY and CDR2 FYNNEI. The CDR3 DNA reads as TGTGCCAGCAGTGAAAAGGTCAGGGACTACGAGCAGTACTTC. Its translation is CASSEKVRDYEQYF.

The chain recombines TRBV4-1 with TRBJ2-7; 9 bases match TRBD1. With 3 bases clipped from V and 0 bases from J, the junction kept 9 bases outside the gene matches. The CDR3 has 17 amino acids. The germline CDR1 and CDR2 sequences are MGHRA and YSYEKL. DNA of the CDR3: TGCGCCAGCAGCCAGGTCCCCGGGACAGGGTTCTCCTACGAGCAGTACTTC. It specifies CASSQVPGTGFSYEQYF.

This chain joins TRBV10-3 and TRBJ2-5; D possibly corresponds to TRBD2 (5 bases). Deletions cut 3 bases from V and 2 bases from J, with 16 bases between. The CDR3 sequence is 16 residues long. Germline V gene lookup returns CDR1 ENHRY and CDR2 SYGVKD. DNA for the CDR3: TGTGCCATCAGTGACTGGCTGGGGAGCATTCAAGAGACCCAGTACTTC. Residues: CAISDWLGSIQETQYF.

The chain links TRBV28 to TRBJ1-2; perhaps TRBD1 as D (6 bases). This CDR3 is 16 amino acids long. Between the trimmed V and J ends, which lost 3 bases and 5 bases, there was a span of 19 bases. Germline CDR1 MDHEN, CDR2 SYDVKM. The CDR3: CASSLEQGTWRYGYTF. The CDR3 nucleotides read TGTGCCAGCAGTTTGGAACAGGGAACGTGGAGGTATGGCTACACCTTC.

This chain uses TRBV19 with TRBJ1-1; D might be TRBD1 (6 bases). CDR1 is LNHDA, CDR2 SQIVND, per germline (reference sequence). CDR3 length: 12 residues. The germline V and J ends were trimmed by 10 bases and 9 bases, with 18 bases remaining between them. The CDR3 region has the DNA TGTGCCAACCCACAGGGCTTTGTAAAAGCTTTCTTT. Protein sequence: CANPQGFVKAFF.

The chain joins TRBV6-5 to TRBJ2-5; TRBD1 matches at 7 bases. V was clipped by 0 bases and J by 5 bases; unmatched bases: 6. CDR1 is MNHEY and CDR2 is SVGAGI in the germline V gene. The CDR3 loop spans 15 amino acids. The CDR3 nucleotides read TGTGCCAGCAGTTACTCGGGGACAGCTTGGGAGACCCAGTACTTC. This gives the protein CASSYSGTAWETQYF.

This clone was found once. The rearrangement links TRBV5-4 to TRBJ1-3; D is ambiguous. The V gene lost 4 bases and the J gene lost 2 bases, with 16 bases spanning the gap. Germline lookup yields CDR1 SGHNT and CDR2 YYREEE (reference sequence). There are 16 residues in the CDR3. The CDR3 reads CASSAGPPRAGNTIYF. The CDR3 region has the DNA TGTGCCAGCAGCGCGGGCCCCCCGCGGGCTGGAAACACCATATATTTT. Variable domain in full (rest from reference TRBV5-4 and TRBJ1-3): ETGVTQSPTHLIKTRGQQVTLRCSSQSGHNTVSWYQQALGQGPQFIFQYYREEENGRGNFPPRFSGLQFPNYSSELNVNALELDDSALYLCASSAGPPRAGNTIYFGEGSWLTVV.

The V gene is TRBV14, the J gene TRBJ1-1; 7 bases map to TRBD1. CDR1 is SGHDN, CDR2 FVKESK, per germline. After removal of 7 bases from V and 2 bases from J, the junction contained 4 bases not matched to a gene. The CDR3 has 13 amino acids. This CDR3 reads CASNRGRNTEAFF. In DNA form, the CDR3 reads TGTGCCAGCAACAGGGGTCGTAACACTGAAGCTTTCTTT. The full variable domain, its missing parts supplied by reference TRBV14 and TRBJ1-1, is EAGVTQFPSHSVIEKGQTVTLRCDPISGHDNLYWYRRVMGKEIKFLLHFVKESKQDESGMPNNRFLAERTGGTYSTLKVQPAELEDSGVYFCASNRGRNTEAFFGQGTRLTVV.

The rearrangement links TRBV25-1 to TRBJ2-3; D possibly corresponds to TRBD1 (5 bases). CDR1 MGHDK and CDR2 SYGVNS come from the germline V gene. The length of the CDR3 is 14 residues. Trimming took 2 bases from V and 6 from J, leaving 12 bases between them. CDR3 amino acids: CASSEGAYADTQYF. The CDR3, as DNA: TGTGCCAGCAGTGAAGGGGCGTACGCGGATACGCAGTATTTT.

J is TRBJ2-3 and V is TRBV10-3; possibly TRBD2 for D (6 bases). Germline CDR1 ENHRY, CDR2 SYGVKD. The CDR3 contains 15 residues. Trimming removed 3 bases from V and 2 bases from J, with 12 bases in between. In DNA, the CDR3 is TGTGCCATCAGTGATTCCAGCGGGCACACAGATACGCAGTATTTT. This codes for CAISDSSGHTDTQYF.

The genes are TRBV4-1 and TRBJ1-1, with TRBD1 as a possible D gene (5 bases). Trimming shortened V by 0 bases and J by 3 bases, and 23 bases separated the two germline ends. CDR3 length equals 19 residues. Germline CDR1 and CDR2: MGHRA and YSYEKL. The CDR3 coding sequence is TGCGCCAGCAGCCAAGATTCTCGGAGAACAGGAGGCACTTACACTGAAGCTTTCTTT. It yields the protein CASSQDSRRTGGTYTEAFF.